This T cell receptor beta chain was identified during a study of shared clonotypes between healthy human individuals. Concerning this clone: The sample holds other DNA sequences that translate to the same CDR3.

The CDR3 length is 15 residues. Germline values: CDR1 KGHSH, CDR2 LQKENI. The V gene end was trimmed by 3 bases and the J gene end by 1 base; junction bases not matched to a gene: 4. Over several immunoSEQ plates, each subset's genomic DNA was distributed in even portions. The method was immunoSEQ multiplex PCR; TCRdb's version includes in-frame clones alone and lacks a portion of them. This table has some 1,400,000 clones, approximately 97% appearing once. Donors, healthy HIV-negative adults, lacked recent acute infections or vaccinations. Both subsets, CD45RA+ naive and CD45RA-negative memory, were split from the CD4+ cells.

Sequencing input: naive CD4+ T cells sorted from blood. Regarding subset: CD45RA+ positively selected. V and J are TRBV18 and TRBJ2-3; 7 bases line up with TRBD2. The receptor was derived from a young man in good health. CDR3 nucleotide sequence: TGTGCCAGCTCACCGCCGGGAGGCCGCACAGATACGCAGTATTTT. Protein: CASSPPGGRTDTQYF.